This TCR beta chain emerged from a study of response to subunit inactivated influenza vaccine. TCRdb called the RT-PCR reads again in MiXCR, with one record for every CDR3 protein. The table shows about 170,000 distinct CDR3 sequences, with roughly 12% occurring only once. The CDR3 is 17 amino acids. V dropped 3 bases and J dropped 1; count of bases not matched to a gene: 9. Per the germline V gene, CDR1 is LGHDT and CDR2 is YNNKEL (reference sequence). This clonotype was picked up a small number of times. In addition, the sample was reused for a study of T cells expressing NK-cell markers. That work contributes: For TCR beta, cDNA was produced by 5'RACE template switching with UMIs. Seven HCMV-seropositive donors and one seronegative donor made up the eight sequenced donors.

Sequencing used CD8+ T cells sorted from PBMCs, obtained roughly 13 days after vaccination. The receptor was derived from a man aged 45-65 years who received an inactivated influenza vaccine. The chain combines TRBV3-1 with TRBJ2-7, with 10 bases matching TRBD1. The CDR3 sequence: CASSQPGQGMRSYEQYF. The CDR3 region has the DNA TGTGCCAGCAGCCAGCCGGGACAGGGGATGAGATCCTACGAGCAGTACTTC.